What follows is one T cell receptor beta chain and its context. Its antigen remains unidentified. This specimen comes from a study of cytomegalovirus exposure and HLA in healthy donors. The PCR ran on 60 Vbeta and 13 Jbeta primers. The table came from immunoSEQ multiplex PCR; TCRdb's copy has only in-frame clones and leaves some out. Of 160,000 or so clones in the sample, just under 80% were seen once. This CDR3 region has 13 residues. V shed 5 bases and J shed 3 bases, with 11 bases lying between them. Germline V CDR1 and CDR2: GTSNPN, SVGIG (reference sequence). Study results and limitations: Diagnosis of cytomegalovirus status made by the classifier reportedly showed high specificity and sensitivity. Accurate HLA-A and HLA-B prediction from TCR beta sequences was reported for most subjects. Common viral pathogens (according to a later analysis) appeared linked to several of the most significant clusters. There were about 160 TCR beta chains listed as cytomegalovirus-associated.

The gene calls are TRBV30 and TRBJ2-4; TRBD2 might be the D (6 bases). This TCR derives from a woman aged 40 to 49 in good health and CMV-seropositive. Material for sequencing was PBMCs. The CDR3 loop is CAWGGLGKNIQYF. CDR3 bases: TGTGCCTGGGGGGGACTGGGCAAAAACATTCAGTACTTC.